This record looks at one T cell receptor beta chain sequence and its context. Its cognate antigen is unknown. The source of the sample is a study of post-analysis software for immune sequencing data. Study-wide points: A few TRBV segments (TRBV5-6, TRBV5-1 and TRBV20-1 among them) occurred more frequently in patients than in controls.

Incorporated into the TCR beta cDNA libraries were unique molecular identifiers, which served to reduce PCR and sequencing biases. MiXCR, run by TCRdb on the PCR reads, gives a single entry per CDR3 protein. Seen here are approximately 690,000 distinct CDR3 sequences, around 64% observed once, and the top ten hold over 9%. Germline V CDR1 and CDR2: SGHAT, FQNNGV. Trimming pared 5 bases from V and 6 bases from J, leaving 11 bases between. This CDR3 contains 13 residues. The gene calls are TRBV11-2 and TRBJ2-4, with D tentatively TRBD2 (5 bases). Material for sequencing was blood. This clonotype was sampled from a girl under 10 years old with multiple sclerosis. This CDR3 is CASSTRMGNIQYF. The CDR3, as DNA: TGTGCCAGCAGCACTAGGATGGGAAACATTCAGTACTTC.